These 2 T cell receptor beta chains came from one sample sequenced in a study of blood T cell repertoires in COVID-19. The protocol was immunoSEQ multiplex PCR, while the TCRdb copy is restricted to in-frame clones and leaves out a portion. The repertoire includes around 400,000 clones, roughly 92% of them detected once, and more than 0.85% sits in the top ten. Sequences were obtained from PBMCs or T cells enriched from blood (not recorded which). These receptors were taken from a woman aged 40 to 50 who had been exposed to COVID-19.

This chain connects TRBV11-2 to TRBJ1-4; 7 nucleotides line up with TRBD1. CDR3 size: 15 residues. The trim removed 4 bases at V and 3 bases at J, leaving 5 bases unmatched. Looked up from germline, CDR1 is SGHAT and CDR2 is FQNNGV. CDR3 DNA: TGTGCCAGCAGCTGGGGACAGAAGTCTAATGAAAAACTGTTTTTT. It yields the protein CASSWGQKSNEKLFF.

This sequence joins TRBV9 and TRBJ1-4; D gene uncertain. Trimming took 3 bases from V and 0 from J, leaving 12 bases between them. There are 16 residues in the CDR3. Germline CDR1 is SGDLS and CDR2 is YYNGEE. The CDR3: CASSAGLSTTNEKLFF. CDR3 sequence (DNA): TGTGCCAGCAGCGCCGGGTTGTCAACAACTAATGAAAAACTGTTTTTT.